This T cell receptor (beta chain) was retrieved from a study of blood T cells in healthy people across ages. About the study: About one barcoded beta molecule per two T cells was the capture yield of template switching. Study-level findings and limits: Possibly confounding the expanded clonotype changes was the fact that donor CMV status was unknown.

Donation came from healthy Caucasian individuals in Russia who were aged 6 to 90. Each donor's blood draw was approximately 10 milliliters of peripheral blood. Through a sample-barcoded 5' primer and a J-beta primer mix, a second PCR was run for roughly 7 to 11 cycles. TCRdb reanalysed the 5' RACE reads using MiXCR and keeps one entry per CDR3 protein. The sample carries about 640,000 distinct CDR3 sequences, roughly 58% recorded once. CDR3 length equals 15 residues. From germline, CDR1 is SQVTM and CDR2 ANQGSEA. V lost 6 bases and J lost 8, with 22 bases in between. Concerning this clonotype: Its antigen is currently unknown.

The sample was blood. The receptor comes from a man between 60 and 70 years old in good health. The V call is TRBV29-1, the J call TRBJ1-4, with TRBD1 as a possible D gene (6 bases). CDR3 nucleotides: TGCAGCGTCGCCATCTCAGGGGCTGTTAGAGAAAAACTGTTTTTT. Amino acid sequence: CSVAISGAVREKLFF.